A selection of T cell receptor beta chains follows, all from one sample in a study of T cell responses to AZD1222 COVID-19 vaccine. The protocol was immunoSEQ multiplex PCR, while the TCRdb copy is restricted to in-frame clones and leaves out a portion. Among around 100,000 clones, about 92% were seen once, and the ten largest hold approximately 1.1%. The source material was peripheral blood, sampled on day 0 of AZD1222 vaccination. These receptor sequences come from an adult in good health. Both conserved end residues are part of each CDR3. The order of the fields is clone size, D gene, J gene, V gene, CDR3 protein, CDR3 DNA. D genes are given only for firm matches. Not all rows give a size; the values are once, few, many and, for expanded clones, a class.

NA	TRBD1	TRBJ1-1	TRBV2	CASRTGLTEAFF	TGTGCCAGCAGGACAGGGCTCACTGAAGCTTTCTTT
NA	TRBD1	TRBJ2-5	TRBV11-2	CASSLTGQETTRVRTQYF	TGTGCCAGCAGCTTAACGGGACAGGAGACGACAAGAGTCCGGACCCAGTACTTC
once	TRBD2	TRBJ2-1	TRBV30	CAWSVGGGAVEQFF	TGTGCCTGGAGTGTAGGCGGGGGGGCGGTTGAGCAGTTCTTC
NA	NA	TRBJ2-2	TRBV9	CASQNHAAPPGELFF	TGTGCCAGCCAAAATCACGCGGCCCCTCCCGGGGAGCTGTTTTTT
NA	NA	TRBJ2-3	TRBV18	CASSPSALGTDTQYF	TGTGCCAGCTCACCTAGCGCCCTCGGGACAGATACGCAGTATTTT
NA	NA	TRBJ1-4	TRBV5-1	CASKSQTTNEKLFF	TGCGCCAGCAAGAGTCAGACAACTAATGAAAAACTGTTTTTT
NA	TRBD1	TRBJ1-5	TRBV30	CAWTTDRGQPQHF	TGTGCCTGGACCACTGACAGGGGTCAGCCCCAGCATTTT
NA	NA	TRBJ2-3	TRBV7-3	CASSSSFTDTQYF	TGTGCCAGCAGCTCCTCTTTCACAGATACGCAGTATTTT
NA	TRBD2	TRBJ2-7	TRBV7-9	CASSGGLAGVRNEQYF	TGTGCCAGCAGCGGGGGACTAGCGGGAGTAAGGAACGAGCAGTACTTC
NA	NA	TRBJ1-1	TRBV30	CAWTVARDTEAFF	TGTGCCTGGACCGTTGCGAGGGACACTGAAGCTTTCTTT
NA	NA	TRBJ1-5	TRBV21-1	CASNPRTERNQPQHF	TGTGCCAGCAACCCTCGGACAGAACGCAATCAGCCCCAGCATTTT
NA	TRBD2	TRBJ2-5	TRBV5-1	CASSLRGLAGGEKETQYF	TGCGCCAGCAGCTTGCGGGGGCTGGCGGGGGGGGAGAAAGAGACCCAGTACTTC
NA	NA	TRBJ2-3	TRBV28	CASSSPGQRTDTQYF	TGTGCCAGCAGTTCCCCCGGACAGCGCACAGATACGCAGTATTTT
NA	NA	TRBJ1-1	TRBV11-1	CASSLDHTNTEAFF	TGTGCCAGCAGCTTAGACCATACGAACACTGAAGCTTTCTTT
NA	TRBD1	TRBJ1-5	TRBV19	CASSWMDRGLNQPQHF	TGTGCCAGTAGTTGGATGGACAGGGGTTTAAATCAGCCCCAGCATTTT
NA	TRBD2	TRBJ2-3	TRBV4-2	CASSQDSSGGTDTQYF	TGTGCCAGCAGCCAAGATTCCAGCGGGGGCACAGATACGCAGTATTTT
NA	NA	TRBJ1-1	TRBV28	CASSTGNTEAFF	TGTGCCAGCAGTACAGGGAACACTGAAGCTTTCTTT
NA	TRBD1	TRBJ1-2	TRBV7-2	CASSPGTGVNYGYTF	TGTGCCAGCAGCCCCGGGACAGGGGTTAACTATGGCTACACCTTC
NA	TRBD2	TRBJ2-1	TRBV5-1	CASSLEGTSGIGSYNEQFF	TGCGCCAGCAGCTTGGAGGGGACTAGCGGGATTGGGTCCTACAATGAGCAGTTCTTC
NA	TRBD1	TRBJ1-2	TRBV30	CAWSVAGGWKGYTF	TGTGCCTGGAGTGTGGCAGGGGGCTGGAAAGGCTACACCTTC
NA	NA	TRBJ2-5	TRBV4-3	CASSNRGRGETQYF	TGCGCCAGCAGCAATCGGGGGCGGGGGGAGACCCAGTACTTC
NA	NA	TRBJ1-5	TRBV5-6	CASSSSIRDRLPNQPQHF	TGTGCCAGCAGCTCATCTATCCGGGACCGTCTCCCTAATCAGCCCCAGCATTTT
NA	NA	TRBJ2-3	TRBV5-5	CASSPSGSTDTQYF	TGTGCCAGCAGCCCCTCCGGGAGCACAGATACGCAGTATTTT
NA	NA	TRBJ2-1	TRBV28	CASSSRRGQFF	TGTGCCAGCAGTTCAAGACGGGGGCAGTTCTTC
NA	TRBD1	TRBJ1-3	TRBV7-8	CASSLVYRAGGSGNTIYF	TGTGCCAGCAGCTTAGTATATAGGGCAGGGGGTTCTGGAAACACCATATATTTT
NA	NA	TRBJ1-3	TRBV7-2	CASSPQGNTIYF	TGTGCCAGCAGCCCACAGGGAAACACCATATATTTT
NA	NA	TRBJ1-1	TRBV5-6	CASSAVTRRDTEAFF	TGTGCCAGCAGCGCCGTTACCCGGAGAGACACTGAAGCTTTCTTT
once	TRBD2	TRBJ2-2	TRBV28	CASRSGGGPGELFF	TGTGCCAGCAGGAGCGGGGGCGGGCCCGGGGAGCTGTTTTTT
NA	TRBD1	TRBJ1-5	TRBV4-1	CASSQEEGAGNQPQHF	TGCGCCAGCAGCCAAGAAGAGGGGGCAGGGAATCAGCCCCAGCATTTT
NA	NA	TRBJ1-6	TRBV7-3	CASSLRPLGNSPLHF	TGTGCCAGCAGCTTAAGACCCTTGGGGAATTCACCCCTCCACTTT
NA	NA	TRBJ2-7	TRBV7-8	CASSASGAHEQYF	TGTGCCAGCAGCGCGTCAGGGGCCCACGAGCAGTACTTC
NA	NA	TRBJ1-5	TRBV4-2	CASSQDRANQPQHF	TGTGCCAGCAGCCAAGACAGGGCCAATCAGCCCCAGCATTTT
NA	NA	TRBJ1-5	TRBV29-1	CSVSEGNQPQHF	TGCAGCGTTAGTGAAGGAAATCAGCCCCAGCATTTT
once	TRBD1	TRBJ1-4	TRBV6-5	CASSTGTGGKKLFF	TGTGCCAGCAGTACCGGGACAGGGGGGAAAAAACTGTTTTTT
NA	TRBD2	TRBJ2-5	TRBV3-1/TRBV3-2	CASSQEASGGGTQYF	TGTGCCAGCAGCCAAGAGGCTAGCGGGGGTGGGACCCAGTACTTC
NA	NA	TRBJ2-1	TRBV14	CASSQEWRRNEQFF	TGTGCCAGCAGCCAAGAATGGCGGAGGAATGAGCAGTTCTTC
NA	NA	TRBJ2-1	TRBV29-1	CSVDRDNEQFF	TGCAGCGTTGACAGGGACAATGAGCAGTTCTTC
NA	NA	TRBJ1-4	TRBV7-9	CASSSTITTNEKLFF	TGTGCCAGCAGCTCCACGATAACAACTAATGAAAAACTGTTTTTT
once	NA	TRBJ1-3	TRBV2	CASHGSSGNTIYF	TGTGCCAGCCACGGGAGCTCTGGAAACACCATATATTTT
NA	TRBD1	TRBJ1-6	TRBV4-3	CASSLWDRGNSPLHF	TGCGCCAGCAGCCTATGGGACAGGGGTAATTCACCCCTCCACTTT
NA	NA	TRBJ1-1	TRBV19	CASNEGRSTEAFF	TGTGCCAGTAACGAGGGAAGGAGCACTGAAGCTTTCTTT
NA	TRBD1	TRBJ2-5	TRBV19	CASKGDRDTPETQYF	TGTGCCAGTAAAGGGGACAGGGATACGCCAGAGACCCAGTACTTC